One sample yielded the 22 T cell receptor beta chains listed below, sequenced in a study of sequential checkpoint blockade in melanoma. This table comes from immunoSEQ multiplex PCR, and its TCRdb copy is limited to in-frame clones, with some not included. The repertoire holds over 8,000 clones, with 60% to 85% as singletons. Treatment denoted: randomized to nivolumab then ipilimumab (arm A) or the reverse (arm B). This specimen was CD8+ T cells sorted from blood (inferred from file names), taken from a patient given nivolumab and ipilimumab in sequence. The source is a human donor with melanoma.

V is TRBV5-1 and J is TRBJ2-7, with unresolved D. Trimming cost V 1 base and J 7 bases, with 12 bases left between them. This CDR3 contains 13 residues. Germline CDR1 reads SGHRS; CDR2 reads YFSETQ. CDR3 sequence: CASSLNAPAEQYF. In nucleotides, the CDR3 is TGCGCCAGCAGCTTGAATGCCCCTGCGGAGCAGTACTTC. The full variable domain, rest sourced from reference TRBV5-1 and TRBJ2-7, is KAGVTQTPRYLIKTRGQQVTLSCSPISGHRSVSWYQQTPGQGLQFLFEYFSETQRNKGNFPGRFSGRQFSNSRSEMNVSTLELGDSALYLCASSLNAPAEQYFGPGTRLTVT.

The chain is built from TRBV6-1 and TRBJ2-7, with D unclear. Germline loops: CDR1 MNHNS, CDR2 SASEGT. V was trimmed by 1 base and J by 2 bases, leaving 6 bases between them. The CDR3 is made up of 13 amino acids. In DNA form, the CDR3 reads TGTGCCAGCAGTGAAGTAGACACCTACGAGCAGTACTTC. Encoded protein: CASSEVDTYEQYF.

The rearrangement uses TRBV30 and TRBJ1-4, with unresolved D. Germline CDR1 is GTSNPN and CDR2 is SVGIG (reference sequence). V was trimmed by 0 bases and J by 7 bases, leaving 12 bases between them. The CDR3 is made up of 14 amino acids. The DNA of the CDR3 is TGTGCCTGGAGTGTGGGCACCTACGCTGAAAAACTGTTTTTT. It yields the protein CAWSVGTYAEKLFF.

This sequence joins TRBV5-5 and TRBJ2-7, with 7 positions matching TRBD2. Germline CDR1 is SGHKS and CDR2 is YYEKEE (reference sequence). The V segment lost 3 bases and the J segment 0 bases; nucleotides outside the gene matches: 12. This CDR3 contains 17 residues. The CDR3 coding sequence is TGTGCCAGCAGCTGGCACCGTAGCGGGCTGAGCTCCTACGAGCAGTACTTC. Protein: CASSWHRSGLSSYEQYF.

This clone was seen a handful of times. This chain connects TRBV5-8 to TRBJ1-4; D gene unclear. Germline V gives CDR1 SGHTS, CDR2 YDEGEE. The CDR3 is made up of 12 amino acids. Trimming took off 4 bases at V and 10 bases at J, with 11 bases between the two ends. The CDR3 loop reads CASSQEGVKLFF. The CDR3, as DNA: TGTGCCAGCAGCCAAGAAGGAGTAAAACTGTTTTTT.

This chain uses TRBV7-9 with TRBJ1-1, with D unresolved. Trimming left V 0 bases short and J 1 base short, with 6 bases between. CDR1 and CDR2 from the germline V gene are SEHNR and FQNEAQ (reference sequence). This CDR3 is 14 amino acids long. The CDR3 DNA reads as TGTGCCAGCAGCTTAGCGTCAGGGAACACTGAAGCTTTCTTT. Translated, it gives CASSLASGNTEAFF.

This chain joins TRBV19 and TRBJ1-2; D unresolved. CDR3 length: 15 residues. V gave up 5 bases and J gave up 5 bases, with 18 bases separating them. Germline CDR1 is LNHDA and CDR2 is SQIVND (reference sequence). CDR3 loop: CASSSTVGAVYGYTF. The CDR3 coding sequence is TGTGCCAGTAGTTCCACGGTCGGAGCCGTTTATGGCTACACCTTC. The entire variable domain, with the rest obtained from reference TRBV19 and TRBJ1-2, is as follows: DGGITQSPKYLFRKEGQNVTLSCEQNLNHDAMYWYRQDPGQGLRLIYYSQIVNDFQKGDIAEGYSVSREKKESFPLTVTSAQKNPTAFYLCASSSTVGAVYGYTFGSGTRLTVV.

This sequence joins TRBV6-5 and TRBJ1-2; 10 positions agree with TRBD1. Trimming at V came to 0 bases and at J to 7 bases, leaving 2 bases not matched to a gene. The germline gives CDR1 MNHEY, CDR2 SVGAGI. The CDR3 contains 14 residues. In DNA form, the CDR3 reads TGTGCCAGCAGTTACTCCGGGACAGGGGTTGGCTACACCTTC. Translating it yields CASSYSGTGVGYTF.

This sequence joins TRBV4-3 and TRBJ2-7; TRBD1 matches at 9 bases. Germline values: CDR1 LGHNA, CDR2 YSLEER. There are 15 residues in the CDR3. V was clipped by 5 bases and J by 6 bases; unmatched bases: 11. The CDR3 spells CASSNSGTGTCEQYF. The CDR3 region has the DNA TGCGCCAGCAGCAACTCCGGGACAGGGACGTGCGAGCAGTACTTC.

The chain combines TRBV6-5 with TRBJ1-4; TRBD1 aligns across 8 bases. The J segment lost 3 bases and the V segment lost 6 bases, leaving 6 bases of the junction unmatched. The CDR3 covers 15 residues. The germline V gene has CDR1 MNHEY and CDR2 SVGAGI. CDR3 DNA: TGTGCCAGCAGCTACCAGGGGGCAGCTAATGAAAAACTGTTTTTT. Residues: CASSYQGAANEKLFF.

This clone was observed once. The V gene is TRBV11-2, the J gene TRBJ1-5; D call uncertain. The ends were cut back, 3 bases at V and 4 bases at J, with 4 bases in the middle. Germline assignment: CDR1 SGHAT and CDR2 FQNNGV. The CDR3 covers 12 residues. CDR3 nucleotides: TGTGCCAGCAGCTTTACAAATCAGCCCCAGCATTTT. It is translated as CASSFTNQPQHF.

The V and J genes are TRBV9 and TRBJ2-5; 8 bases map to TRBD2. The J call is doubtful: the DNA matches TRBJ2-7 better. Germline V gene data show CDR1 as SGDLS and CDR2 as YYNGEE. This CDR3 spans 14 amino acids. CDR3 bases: TGTGCCAGCAGTCCCGGGGGGGTGGGTTACGAGCAGTACTTC. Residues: CASSPGGVGYEQYF.

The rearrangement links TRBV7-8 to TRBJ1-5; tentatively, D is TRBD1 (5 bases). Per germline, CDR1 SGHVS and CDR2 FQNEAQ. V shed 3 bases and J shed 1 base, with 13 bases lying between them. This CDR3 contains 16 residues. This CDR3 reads CASSFGRGVSNQPQHF. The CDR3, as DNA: TGTGCCAGCAGCTTTGGCCGGGGGGTGAGCAATCAGCCCCAGCATTTT.

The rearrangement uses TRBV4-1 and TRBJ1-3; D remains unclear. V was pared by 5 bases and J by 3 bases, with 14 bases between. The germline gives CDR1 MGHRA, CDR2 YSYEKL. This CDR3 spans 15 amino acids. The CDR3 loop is CASSASPVGGNTIYF. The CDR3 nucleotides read TGCGCCAGCAGCGCCTCACCGGTTGGTGGAAACACCATATATTTT.

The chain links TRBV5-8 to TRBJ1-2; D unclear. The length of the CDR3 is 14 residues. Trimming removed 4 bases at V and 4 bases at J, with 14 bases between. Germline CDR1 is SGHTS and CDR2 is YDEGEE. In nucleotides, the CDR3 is TGTGCCAGCAGCCAAGATACGGGGTCCTATGGCTACACCTTC. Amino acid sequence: CASSQDTGSYGYTF. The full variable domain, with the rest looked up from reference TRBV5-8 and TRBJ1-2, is EAGVTQSPTHLIKTRGQQATLRCSPISGHTSVYWYQQALGLGLQFLLWYDEGEERNRGNFPPRFSGRQFPNYSSELNVNALELEDSALYLCASSQDTGSYGYTFGSGTRLTVV.

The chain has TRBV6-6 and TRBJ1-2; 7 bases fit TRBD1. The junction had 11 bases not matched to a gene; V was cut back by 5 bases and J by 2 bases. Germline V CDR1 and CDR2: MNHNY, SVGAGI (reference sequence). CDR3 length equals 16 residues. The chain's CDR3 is CASSPRRTGPNYGYTF. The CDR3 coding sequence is TGTGCCAGCAGTCCCCGCCGGACAGGCCCCAACTATGGCTACACCTTC.

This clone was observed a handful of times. This CDR3 reads CASRRTGSRTDNSPLHF. Here the CDR3 DNA reads TGTGCCAGCAGACGCACAGGGTCCCGGACCGATAATTCACCCCTCCACTTT. The chain links TRBV27 to TRBJ1-6, with a possible D match to TRBD1 (6 bases). The CDR3 covers 17 residues. Trimming removed 6 bases at V and 5 bases at J, with 20 bases between. CDR1 and CDR2 from the germline V gene are MNHEY and SMNVEV (reference sequence).

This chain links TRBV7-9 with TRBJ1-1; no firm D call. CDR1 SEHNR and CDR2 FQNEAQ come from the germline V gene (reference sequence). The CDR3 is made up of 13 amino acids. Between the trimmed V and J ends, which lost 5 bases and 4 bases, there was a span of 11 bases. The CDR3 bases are TGTGCCAGCAGCCCAAGTACCAGCACTGAAGCTTTCTTT. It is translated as CASSPSTSTEAFF.

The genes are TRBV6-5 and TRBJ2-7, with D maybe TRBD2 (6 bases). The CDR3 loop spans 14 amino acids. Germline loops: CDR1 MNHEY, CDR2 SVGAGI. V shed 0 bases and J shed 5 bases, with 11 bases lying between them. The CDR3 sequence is CASSYSGGDHEQYF. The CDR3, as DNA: TGTGCCAGCAGTTACTCGGGCGGGGACCACGAGCAGTACTTC.

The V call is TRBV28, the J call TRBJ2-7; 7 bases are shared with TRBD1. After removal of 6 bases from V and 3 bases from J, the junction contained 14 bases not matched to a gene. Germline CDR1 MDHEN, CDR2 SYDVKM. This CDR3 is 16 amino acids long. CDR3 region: CASRGGQVGFGYEQYF. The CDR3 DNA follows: TGTGCCAGCAGGGGCGGACAGGTCGGTTTTGGCTACGAGCAGTACTTC.

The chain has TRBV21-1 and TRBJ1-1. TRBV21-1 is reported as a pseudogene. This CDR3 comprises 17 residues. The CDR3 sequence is CASSPRTGSYSDTEAFF. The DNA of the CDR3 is TGTGCCAGCAGCCCGAGAACCGGGAGCTACAGCGACACTGAAGCTTTCTTT.

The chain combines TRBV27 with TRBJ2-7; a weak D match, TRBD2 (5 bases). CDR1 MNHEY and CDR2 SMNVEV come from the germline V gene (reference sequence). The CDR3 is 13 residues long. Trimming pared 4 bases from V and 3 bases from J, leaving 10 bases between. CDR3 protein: CASSSGLLYEQYF. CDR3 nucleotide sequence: TGTGCCAGCAGTTCCGGACTGCTCTACGAGCAGTACTTC.